The 14 T cell receptor beta chains below all came from one sample that was sequenced in a study of follicular helper T cells after annual influenza vaccination. Time point defined: 2013-2014 season, 7 days after vaccination. The table came from immunoSEQ multiplex PCR; TCRdb's copy has only in-frame clones and leaves some out. The sample holds around 5,000 clones, around 90% seen once. The source material was CXCR5+ CD38- circulating T follicular helper cells from blood, sampled 7 days after influenza vaccination. Subset indicated: circulating Tfh, non-naive CD4+CXCR5+PD-1+ (ICOS+CD38+ or ICOS-CD38-). Receptor source: an adult who received the influenza vaccine.

This clone was counted a single time. J is TRBJ2-3 and V is TRBV29-1; 11 bases match TRBD2. V trimming: 6 bases; J trimming: 2 bases; junction bases outside the gene matches: 7. Germline V gives CDR1 SQVTM, CDR2 ANQGSEA. This CDR3 comprises 15 residues. CDR3 in amino acids: CSVSPSGRSTDTQYF. For the CDR3, the DNA is TGCAGCGTCAGCCCTAGCGGGAGGTCCACAGATACGCAGTATTTT.

The chain joins TRBV10-2 to TRBJ2-7, with TRBD1 matching 11 bases. Germline CDR1 WSHSY, CDR2 SAAADI. V gave up 6 bases and J gave up 9 bases; unmatched junction bases: 10. This CDR3 has 14 amino acids. The CDR3 protein is CASSSGTGGAVQYF. In DNA, the CDR3 is TGCGCCAGCAGCTCCGGGACAGGGGGGGCAGTGCAGTACTTC.

The J gene is TRBJ1-2, the V gene TRBV5-1, with 9 bases fitting TRBD1. Germline V gene sequence: CDR1 SGHRS, CDR2 YFSETQ. J was trimmed by 7 bases and V by 1 base; bases with no gene match: 5. The CDR3 consists of 14 residues. The CDR3 protein is CASSLPRTGAGYTF. DNA for the CDR3: TGCGCCAGCAGCTTGCCGCGGACAGGGGCTGGCTACACCTTC.

V is TRBV6-1 and J is TRBJ2-2; possible D gene TRBD1, 7 bases. This CDR3 has 15 amino acids. Germline V CDR1 and CDR2: MNHNS, SASEGT. V lost 4 bases and J lost 7, with 16 bases in between. CDR3 region: CASSATDREVGELFF. The CDR3 DNA sequence: TGTGCCAGCAGTGCGACCGACAGGGAGGTCGGGGAGCTGTTTTTT.

The chain recombines TRBV7-6 with TRBJ2-7; TRBD1 aligns across 7 bases. The CDR3 length is 14 residues. Looked up from germline, CDR1 is SGHVS and CDR2 is FNYEAQ. J was trimmed by 3 bases and V by 0 bases; bases with no gene match: 2. CDR3 amino acids: CASSLADRSYEQYF. The DNA for the CDR3 is TGTGCCAGCAGCTTAGCGGACAGGAGCTACGAGCAGTACTTC.

In its sample, this clone was seen a few times. The chain recombines TRBV11-2 with TRBJ1-4, with 8 bases identical to TRBD1. This CDR3 spans 13 amino acids. CDR1 SGHAT and CDR2 FQNNGV come from the germline V gene. Germline trimming cut 1 base from V and 15 bases from J; bases unmatched to any gene: 7. The CDR3 DNA reads as TGTGCCAGCAGCTTAGGGACAGGGAAGAGGGTGTTTTTT. It specifies CASSLGTGKRVFF.

This chain connects TRBV28 to TRBJ2-4; possible D gene TRBD1, 5 bases. With 3 bases removed from V and 0 bases from J, the gap between germline ends came to 12 bases. The CDR3 has 16 amino acids. CDR1 is MDHEN and CDR2 is SYDVKM in the germline V gene. The CDR3 nucleotides read TGTGCCAGCAGTTTGACAGCCACTACAGCCAAAAACATTCAGTACTTC. Translation gives CASSLTATTAKNIQYF.

The chain uses TRBV19 and TRBJ1-1; weak D call: TRBD1 (6 bases). Germline-derived CDR1 and CDR2 are LNHDA and SQIVND (reference sequence). Trimming stripped 7 bases from V and 3 bases from J, with 15 bases between. The length of the CDR3 is 14 residues. The chain's CDR3 is CASTPDRGDTEAFF. In DNA form, the CDR3 reads TGTGCCAGTACCCCGGACAGAGGGGACACTGAAGCTTTCTTT.

V and J are TRBV5-4 and TRBJ2-5; maybe TRBD2 (5 bases). Trimming pared 4 bases from V and 1 base from J, leaving 11 bases between. Germline CDR1 reads SGHNT; CDR2 reads YYREEE (reference sequence). This CDR3 contains 14 residues. The CDR3 spells CASSITSRQETQYF. The CDR3, as DNA: TGTGCCAGCAGCATCACTAGTCGCCAAGAGACCCAGTACTTC.

V usage is TRBV9 and J usage is TRBJ1-1; possible D gene TRBD1, 6 bases. This CDR3 contains 13 residues. Germline V gives CDR1 SGDLS, CDR2 YYNGEE. Trimming cost V 6 bases and J 2 bases, with 11 bases left between them. This CDR3 is CASTRGRNTEAFF. Written as DNA, the CDR3 is TGTGCCAGCACCAGGGGCAGAAACACTGAAGCTTTCTTT. Supplemented by reference TRBV9 and TRBJ1-1, the full variable domain reads DSGVTQTPKHLITATGQRVTLRCSPRSGDLSVYWYQQSLDQGLQFLIQYYNGEERAKGNILERFSAQQFPDLHSELNLSSLELGDSALYFCASTRGRNTEAFFGQGTRLTVV.

The sample holds one count of this clone. The gene calls are TRBV28 and TRBJ1-5, with TRBD1 matching over 8 bases. There are 17 residues in the CDR3. V dropped 4 bases and J dropped 3; count of bases not matched to a gene: 11. Germline V gives CDR1 MDHEN, CDR2 SYDVKM. The CDR3 reads CASSSADRAGDNQPQHF. CDR3 DNA: TGTGCCAGCAGTTCAGCGGACAGGGCTGGCGACAATCAGCCCCAGCATTTT.

This CDR3 reads CASSFRGGGAGDTQYF. CDR3 DNA: TGCGCCAGCAGCTTCCGGGGCGGGGGGGCCGGGGATACGCAGTATTTT. This chain joins TRBV5-1 and TRBJ2-3, with 9 bases matching TRBD2. Germline CDR1 and CDR2: SGHRS and YFSETQ. After removal of 2 bases from V and 6 bases from J, the junction contained 10 bases not matched to a gene. CDR3 length equals 16 residues.

The V call is TRBV11-2, the J call TRBJ2-2, with 9 bases lining up with TRBD1. Losses at the gene ends were 2 bases for V and 7 bases for J; bases not matched to a gene: 5. The CDR3 is made up of 15 amino acids. The germline V gene has CDR1 SGHAT and CDR2 FQNNGV. As DNA, the CDR3 is TGTGCCAGCAGCTTATCCGGGACAGGGATCGGGGAGCTGTTTTTT. This translates into CASSLSGTGIGELFF.

The rearrangement links TRBV19 to TRBJ1-6, with 7 bases identical to TRBD1. Germline CDR1 and CDR2: LNHDA and SQIVND (reference sequence). With V trimmed by 10 bases and J by 14 bases, 14 bases remained unmatched. CDR3 length equals 13 residues. In DNA form, the CDR3 reads TGTGCCACTTTTGACAGGGCGAGGGGGACCCTCCACTTT. This encodes CATFDRARGTLHF.